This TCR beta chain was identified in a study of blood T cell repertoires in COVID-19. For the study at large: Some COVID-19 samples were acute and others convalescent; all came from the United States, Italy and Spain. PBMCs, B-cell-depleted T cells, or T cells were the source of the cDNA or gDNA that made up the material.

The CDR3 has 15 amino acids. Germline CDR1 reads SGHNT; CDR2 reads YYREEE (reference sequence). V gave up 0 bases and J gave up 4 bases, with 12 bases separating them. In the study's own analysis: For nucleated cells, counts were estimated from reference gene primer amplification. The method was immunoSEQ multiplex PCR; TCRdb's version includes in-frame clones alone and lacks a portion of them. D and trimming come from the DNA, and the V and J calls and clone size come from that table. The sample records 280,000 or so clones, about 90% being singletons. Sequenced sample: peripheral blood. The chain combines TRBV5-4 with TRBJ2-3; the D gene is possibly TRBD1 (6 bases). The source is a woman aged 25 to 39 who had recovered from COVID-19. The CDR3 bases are TGTGCCAGCAGCTTGGCGACAGGAGCACCAGATACGCAGTATTTT. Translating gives CASSLATGAPDTQYF.